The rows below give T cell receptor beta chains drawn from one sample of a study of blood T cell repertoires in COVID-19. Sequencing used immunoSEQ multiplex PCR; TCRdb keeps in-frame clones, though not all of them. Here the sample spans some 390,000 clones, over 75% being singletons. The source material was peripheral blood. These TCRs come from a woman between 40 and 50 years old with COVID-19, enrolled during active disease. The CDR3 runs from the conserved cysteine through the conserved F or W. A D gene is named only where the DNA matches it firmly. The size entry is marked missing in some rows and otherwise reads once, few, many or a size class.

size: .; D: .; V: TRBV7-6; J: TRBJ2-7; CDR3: CASSLRRGSGNEQYF; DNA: TGTGCCAGCAGCTTGAGACGTGGGTCGGGAAACGAGCAGTACTTC
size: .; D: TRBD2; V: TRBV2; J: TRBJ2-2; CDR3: CASLARGGRDTGELFF; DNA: TGTGCCAGCTTGGCCCGGGGGGGTCGGGACACCGGGGAGCTGTTTTTT
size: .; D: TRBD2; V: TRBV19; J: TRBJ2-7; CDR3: CASSIRASGSWREQYF; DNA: TGTGCCAGTAGTATTAGGGCTAGCGGGAGCTGGCGGGAGCAGTACTTC
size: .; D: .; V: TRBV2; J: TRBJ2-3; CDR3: CASGVPGTDTQYF; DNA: TGTGCCAGCGGAGTTCCTGGCACAGATACGCAGTATTTT
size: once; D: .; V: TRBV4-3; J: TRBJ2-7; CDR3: CASSPTLGTYEQYF; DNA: TGCGCCAGCAGCCCGACTCTAGGAACCTACGAGCAGTACTTC
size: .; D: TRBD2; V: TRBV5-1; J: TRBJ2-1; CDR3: CASSLVWGLARNEQFF; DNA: TGCGCCAGCAGCTTGGTGTGGGGACTAGCAAGAAATGAGCAGTTCTTC
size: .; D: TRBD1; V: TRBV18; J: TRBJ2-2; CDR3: CASSRGQGNTGELFF; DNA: TGTGCCAGCTCACGGGGACAGGGGAACACCGGGGAGCTGTTTTTT
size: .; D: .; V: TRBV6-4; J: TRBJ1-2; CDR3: CASSVDSGYGYTF; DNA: TGTGCCAGCAGCGTCGACAGTGGCTATGGCTACACCTTC
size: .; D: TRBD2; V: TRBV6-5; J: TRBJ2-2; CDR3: CASSYSRLAGTGELFF; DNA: TGTGCCAGCAGTTACTCGCGGCTAGCGGGCACCGGGGAGCTGTTTTTT
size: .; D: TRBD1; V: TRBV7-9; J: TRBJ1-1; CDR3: CASSSTGGNTVNTEAFF; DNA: TGTGCCAGCAGCTCGACAGGGGGTAACACGGTGAACACTGAAGCTTTCTTT
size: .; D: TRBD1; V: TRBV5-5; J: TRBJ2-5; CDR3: CASSFTGGKETQYF; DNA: TGTGCCAGCAGCTTCACAGGGGGCAAAGAGACCCAGTACTTC
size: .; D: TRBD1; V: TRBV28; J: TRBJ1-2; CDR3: CASSPFRTGWDYGYTF; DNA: TGTGCCAGCAGTCCATTTCGGACAGGGTGGGACTATGGCTACACCTTC
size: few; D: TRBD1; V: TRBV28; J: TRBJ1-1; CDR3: CASSRYRGRTEAFF; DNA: TGTGCCAGCAGTCGCTACAGGGGGCGGACTGAAGCTTTCTTT
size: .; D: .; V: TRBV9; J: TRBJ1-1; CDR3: CASSPSGPASEAFF; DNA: TGTGCCAGCAGCCCCTCGGGTCCAGCCTCTGAAGCTTTCTTT
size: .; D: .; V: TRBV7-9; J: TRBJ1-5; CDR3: CASSPIADHQPQHF; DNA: TGTGCCAGCAGCCCCATAGCCGACCATCAGCCCCAGCATTTT
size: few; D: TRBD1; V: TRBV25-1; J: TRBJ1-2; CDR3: CASSERGRKNGYTF; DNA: TGTGCCAGCAGTGAGAGGGGGCGCAAGAATGGCTACACCTTC
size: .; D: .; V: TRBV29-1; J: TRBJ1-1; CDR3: CSVERFMNTEAFF; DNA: TGCAGCGTTGAACGGTTCATGAACACTGAAGCTTTCTTT
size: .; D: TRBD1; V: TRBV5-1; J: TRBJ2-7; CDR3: CASGQGGEHEQYF; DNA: TGCGCCAGCGGACAGGGGGGGGAGCACGAGCAGTACTTC
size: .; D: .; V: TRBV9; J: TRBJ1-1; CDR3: CASSAQVMNTEAFF; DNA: TGTGCCAGCAGCGCACAGGTGATGAACACTGAAGCTTTCTTT
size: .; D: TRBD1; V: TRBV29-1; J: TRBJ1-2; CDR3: CSVGGGQGISNYGYTF; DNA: TGCAGCGTTGGCGGAGGACAGGGCATATCGAACTATGGCTACACCTTC
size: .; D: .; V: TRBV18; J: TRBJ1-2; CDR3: CASSPGAGEDGYTF; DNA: TGTGCCAGCTCGCCTGGGGCAGGGGAAGATGGCTACACCTTC
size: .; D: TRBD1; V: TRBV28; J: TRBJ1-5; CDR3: CASSHPGQGMGGNQPQHF; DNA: TGTGCCAGCAGTCATCCGGGACAGGGGATGGGTGGCAATCAGCCCCAGCATTTT
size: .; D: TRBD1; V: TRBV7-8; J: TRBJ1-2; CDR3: CASSSESRDRGSEYGYTF; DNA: TGTGCCAGCAGCTCCGAGAGCCGGGACAGGGGTTCAGAGTATGGCTACACCTTC
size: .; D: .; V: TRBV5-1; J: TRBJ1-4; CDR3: CASSPGQINEKLFF; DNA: TGCGCCAGCAGCCCCGGACAGATTAATGAAAAACTGTTTTTT
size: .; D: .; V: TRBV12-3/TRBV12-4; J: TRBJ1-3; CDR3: CASSLRQGNTIYF; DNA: TGTGCCAGCAGTTTAAGACAGGGAAACACCATATATTTT
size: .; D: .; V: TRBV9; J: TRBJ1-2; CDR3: CASSKGHYGYTF; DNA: TGTGCCAGCAGCAAGGGGCACTATGGCTACACCTTC
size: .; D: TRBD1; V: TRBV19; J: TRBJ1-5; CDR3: CASSFRTGYSNQPQHF; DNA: TGTGCCAGTTCCTTTAGGACAGGTTATAGCAATCAGCCCCAGCATTTT
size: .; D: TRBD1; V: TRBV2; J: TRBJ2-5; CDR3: CASRARTGGALGETQYF; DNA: TGTGCCAGCAGGGCCAGGACAGGGGGCGCGTTGGGAGAGACCCAGTACTTC
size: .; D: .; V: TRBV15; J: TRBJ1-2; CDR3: CATSSRGRGYTF; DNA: TGTGCCACCAGCAGCAGGGGTCGTGGCTACACCTTC
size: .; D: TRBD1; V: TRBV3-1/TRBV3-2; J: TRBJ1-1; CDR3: CASSLGTGREAFF; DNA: TGTGCCAGCAGCCTCGGGACAGGCAGAGAAGCTTTCTTT
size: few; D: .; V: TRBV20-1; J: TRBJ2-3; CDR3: CSASDFSSTDTQYF; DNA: TGCAGTGCTAGTGACTTTTCTAGCACAGATACGCAGTATTTT
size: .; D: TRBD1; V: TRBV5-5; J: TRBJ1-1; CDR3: CASSLVTGPVMNTEAFF; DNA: TGTGCCAGCAGCTTGGTGACAGGGCCGGTCATGAACACTGAAGCTTTCTTT
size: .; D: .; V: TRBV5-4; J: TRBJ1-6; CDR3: CASSLGGSSYNSPLHF; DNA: TGTGCCAGCAGCTTGGGCGGATCCTCCTATAATTCACCCCTCCACTTT
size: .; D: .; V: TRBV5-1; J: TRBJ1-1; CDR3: CASSFLETRTWSAEAFF; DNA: TGCGCCAGCAGCTTTTTAGAAACCCGCACCTGGTCGGCTGAAGCTTTCTTT
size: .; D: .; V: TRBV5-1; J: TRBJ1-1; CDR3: CASSLAGENTEAFF; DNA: TGCGCCAGCAGCTTGGCCGGAGAGAACACTGAAGCTTTCTTT
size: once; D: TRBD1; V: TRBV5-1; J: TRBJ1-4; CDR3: CASSHGTGEEKLFF; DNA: TGCGCCAGCAGCCATGGGACAGGGGAAGAAAAACTGTTTTTT
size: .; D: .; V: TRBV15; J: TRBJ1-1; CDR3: CATSREGGKNTEAFF; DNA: TGTGCCACCAGCAGAGAGGGGGGGAAGAACACTGAAGCTTTCTTT
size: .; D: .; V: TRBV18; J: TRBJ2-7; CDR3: CASSPRDIASYEQYF; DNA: TGTGCCAGCTCACCAAGGGACATCGCTTCCTACGAGCAGTACTTC
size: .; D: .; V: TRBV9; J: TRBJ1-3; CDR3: CASSVLFGYSGNTIYF; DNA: TGTGCCAGCAGCGTATTGTTCGGGTACTCTGGAAACACCATATATTTT
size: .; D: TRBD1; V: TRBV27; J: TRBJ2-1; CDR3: CASSLGGTDDEQFF; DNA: TGTGCCAGCAGTCTCGGTGGGACAGACGATGAGCAGTTCTTC
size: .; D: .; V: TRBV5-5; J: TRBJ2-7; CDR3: CASSLPLTAGQYF; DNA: TGTGCCAGCAGCCTCCCCCTTACCGCCGGGCAGTACTTC
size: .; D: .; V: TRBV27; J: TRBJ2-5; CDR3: CASSFLREVQETQYF; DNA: TGTGCCAGCAGTTTCCTGCGTGAGGTTCAAGAGACCCAGTACTTC
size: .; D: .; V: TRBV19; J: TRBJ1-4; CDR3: CASSIGGQYNEKLFF; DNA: TGTGCCAGTAGTATCGGAGGACAGTATAATGAAAAACTGTTTTTT
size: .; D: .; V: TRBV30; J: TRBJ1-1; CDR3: CAWSVRGAEAFF; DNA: TGTGCCTGGAGTGTACGCGGGGCTGAAGCTTTCTTT
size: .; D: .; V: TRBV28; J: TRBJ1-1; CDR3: CASSQTGLPRGAFF; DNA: TGTGCCAGCAGCCAAACCGGGCTCCCCCGAGGGGCTTTCTTT
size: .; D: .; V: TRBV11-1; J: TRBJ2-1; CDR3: CASSLEPGDEQFF; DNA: TGTGCCAGCAGCTTAGAACCCGGTGATGAGCAGTTCTTC
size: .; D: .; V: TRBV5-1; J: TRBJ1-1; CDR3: CASSPQGTTEAFF; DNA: TGCGCCAGCAGCCCCCAGGGGACCACTGAAGCTTTCTTT
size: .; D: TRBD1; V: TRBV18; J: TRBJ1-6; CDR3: CASSPDRDSPLHF; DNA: TGTGCCAGCTCACCTGACAGGGATTCACCCCTCCACTTT
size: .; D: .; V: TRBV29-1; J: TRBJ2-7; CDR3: CSVEGGGSYEQYF; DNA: TGCAGCGTTGAAGGTGGGGGGTCCTACGAGCAGTACTTC
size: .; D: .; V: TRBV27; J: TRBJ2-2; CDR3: CASSLRGATTGELFF; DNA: TGTGCCAGCAGTTTACGGGGGGCGACCACCGGGGAGCTGTTTTTT
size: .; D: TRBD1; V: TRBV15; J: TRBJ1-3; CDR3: CATSRVGQSTGNTIYF; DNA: TGTGCCACCAGCAGAGTGGGACAGTCCACTGGAAACACCATATATTTT
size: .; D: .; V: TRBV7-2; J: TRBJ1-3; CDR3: CASSPPSGSRSGNTIYF; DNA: TGTGCCAGCAGCCCGCCCTCGGGTTCCCGCTCTGGAAACACCATATATTTT
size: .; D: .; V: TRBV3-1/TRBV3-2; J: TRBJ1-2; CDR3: CASSQEQGYGYTF; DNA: TGTGCCAGCAGCCAAGAGCAGGGATATGGCTACACCTTC
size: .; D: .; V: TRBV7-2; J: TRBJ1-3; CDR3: CASSFSALKNTIYF; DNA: TGTGCCAGCAGCTTTTCCGCCCTAAAAAACACCATATATTTT